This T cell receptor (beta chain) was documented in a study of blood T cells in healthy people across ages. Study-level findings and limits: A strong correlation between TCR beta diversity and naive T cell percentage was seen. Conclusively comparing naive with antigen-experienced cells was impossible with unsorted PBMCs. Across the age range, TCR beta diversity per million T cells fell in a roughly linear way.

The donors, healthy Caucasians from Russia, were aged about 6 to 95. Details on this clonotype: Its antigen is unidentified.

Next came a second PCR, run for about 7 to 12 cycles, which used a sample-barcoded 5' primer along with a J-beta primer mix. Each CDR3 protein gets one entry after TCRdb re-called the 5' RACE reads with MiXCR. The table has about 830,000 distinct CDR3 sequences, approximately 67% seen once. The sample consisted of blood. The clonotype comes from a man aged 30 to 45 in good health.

CDR3 region: CASSDYGTGLDEQFF. The CDR3 DNA is TGTGCCAGCAGTGACTACGGGACAGGGCTTGATGAGCAGTTCTTC. The rearrangement joins TRBV6-4 to TRBJ2-1; 9 nucleotides align to TRBD1. V lost 1 base, J lost 8 bases, and 6 bases stayed unmatched. This CDR3 comprises 15 residues. The germline V gene has CDR1 MRHNA and CDR2 SNTAGT.